These 10 T cell receptor beta chains came from one sample sequenced in a study of control samples from healthy donors and cancer patients (dated by TCRdb to about 2020). Libraries were constructed by the immunoSEQ multiplex PCR assay. TCRdb stores this immuneACCESS table with in-frame sequences only. Part of the clones is absent; in the studies checked, under half of the shortfall reflects unresolved V genes, and no reason is known for the rest. Within this sample are over 100,000 clones, with 75% to 95% of them counted one time only. 2.5% of the sample goes to the ten largest clones. What was sequenced was blood. These TCRs come from a man aged 40-55 years in good health.

To note about this clone: The same CDR3 is also encoded by other DNA sequences in this sample. The V gene is TRBV10-2, the J gene TRBJ2-5; possible D gene TRBD2, 5 bases. The CDR3 extends over 11 amino acids. V lost 6 bases and J 5 bases, leaving 7 bases between the germline ends. The germline V gene has CDR1 WSHSY and CDR2 SAAADI. CDR3 loop: CASSGGETQYF. In nucleotides, the CDR3 is TGCGCCAGCAGCGGCGGGGAGACCCAGTACTTC.

The chain couples TRBV5-6 to TRBJ2-5, with 10 bases that match TRBD2. The CDR3 is made up of 15 amino acids. Losses at the gene ends were 4 bases for V and 3 bases for J; bases not matched to a gene: 6. CDR1 and CDR2 from the germline V gene are SGHDT and YYEEEE. The CDR3 protein is CASSPERGGKETQYF. CDR3 in DNA: TGTGCCAGCAGCCCGGAGCGGGGGGGTAAAGAGACCCAGTACTTC.

This chain connects TRBV5-1 to TRBJ2-3, with a weak D call TRBD1 (6 bases). This CDR3 comprises 13 residues. V lost 2 bases and J lost 4, with 8 bases in between. Germline V gene sequence: CDR1 SGHRS, CDR2 YFSETQ. CDR3: CASSLQGSDTQYF. CDR3 nucleotide sequence: TGCGCCAGCAGCTTACAGGGATCAGATACGCAGTATTTT.

The chain links TRBV5-1 to TRBJ1-6, with D possibly matching TRBD1 (5 bases). The CDR3 is 15 residues long. The V and J ends lost 4 bases and 8 bases respectively, with 16 bases between them. Germline V gives CDR1 SGHRS, CDR2 YFSETQ. The CDR3 region has the DNA TGCGCCAGCAGCCTAGGGGTTGGGGCTTATTCACCCCTCCACTTT. It translates to CASSLGVGAYSPLHF.

The V and J genes are TRBV6-5 and TRBJ2-7; TRBD1 or TRBD2 may be the D gene (5 bases each). The V gene's germline CDR1 is MNHEY and CDR2 SVGAGI. This CDR3 has 15 residues. V lost 6 bases to trimming and J lost 0 bases, with 15 bases between them. The CDR3 nucleotides are TGTGCCAGCAGCCTCGGGGCAGCGAGCTCCTACGAGCAGTACTTC. As protein: CASSLGAASSYEQYF.

The J gene is TRBJ1-2, the V gene TRBV6-5, with 8 bases that match TRBD1. CDR3 length: 14 amino acids. The V gene end was trimmed by 8 bases and the J gene end by 2 bases; junction bases not matched to a gene: 7. Germline V gene data show CDR1 as MNHEY and CDR2 as SVGAGI. The CDR3 nucleotides read TGTGCCAGCGGCCCAGGGGGCCAGAACTATGGCTACACCTTC. It yields the protein CASGPGGQNYGYTF.

V and J are TRBV7-9 and TRBJ2-1, with D unresolved. The germline V and J ends were trimmed by 5 bases and 7 bases, with 9 bases remaining between them. The length of the CDR3 is 12 residues. CDR1 and CDR2 (germline): SEHNR, FQNEAQ (reference sequence). The CDR3 sequence: CASSPWGNEQFF. The CDR3 bases are TGTGCCAGCAGCCCCTGGGGAAATGAGCAGTTCTTC. Using reference TRBV7-9 and TRBJ2-1 for the parts outside the CDR3, the full variable domain is DTGVSQNPRHKITKRGQNVTFRCDPISEHNRLYWYRQTLGQGPEFLTYFQNEAQLEKSRLLSDRFSAERPKGSFSTLEIQRTEQGDSAMYLCASSPWGNEQFFGPGTRLTVL.

The genes are TRBV19 and TRBJ1-2, with a weak D call TRBD1 (6 bases). Germline lookup yields CDR1 LNHDA and CDR2 SQIVND (reference sequence). There are 17 residues in the CDR3. Trimming took 5 bases from V and 2 from J, leaving 21 bases between them. CDR3 in DNA: TGTGCCAGTAGTTCGCGACAGGCGGGGTCCAGGAACTATGGCTACACCTTC. Translated, it gives CASSSRQAGSRNYGYTF.

The rearrangement joins TRBV29-1 to TRBJ1-1; D possibly corresponds to TRBD1 (6 bases). The CDR3 spans 14 residues. Germline V gene sequence: CDR1 SQVTM, CDR2 ANQGSEA. The V gene lost 3 bases and the J gene lost 1 base, with 12 bases spanning the gap. The DNA for the CDR3 is TGCAGCGTTGATGTCGGGGGCAGGAACACTGAAGCTTTCTTT. Protein sequence: CSVDVGGRNTEAFF.

The CDR3 protein is CASSRALLSYEQYF. The CDR3 DNA follows: TGTGCCAGCAGCCGGGCCCTACTTTCCTACGAGCAGTACTTC. The V and J genes are TRBV5-8 and TRBJ2-7; D is ambiguous. Germline V gives CDR1 SGHTS, CDR2 YDEGEE. V dropped 4 bases and J dropped 1 base, with 12 bases sitting between them. The CDR3 contains 14 residues.